This T cell receptor (beta chain) was sequenced in a study of T cell repertoires in aging, cancer and after chemotherapy. The wider study: Donors were grouped into six age bands spanning 30 or younger through 70 or older. Study-wide points: In cancer patients, declining TCR diversity with age involved lost richness and lost evenness.

Concerning this clonotype itself: Antigen specificity is unknown.

V was shortened by 5 bases and J by 2 bases, with 15 bases between the two germline ends. Germline values: CDR1 LNHDA, CDR2 SQIVND (reference sequence). The CDR3 sequence is 15 residues long. Rearranged V-D-J TRB sequences were amplified with a mixed TRB-A/B primer pool. A single record per CDR3 protein comes from TCRdb applying MiXCR to the multiplex PCR reads. Of some 9,600 distinct CDR3 sequences listed, roughly 40% were seen once; the top ten hold under 2%. Amplification of TCR beta used genomic DNA extracted from peripheral blood. The V gene is TRBV19, the J gene TRBJ2-5; a possible D gene is TRBD2 (7 bases). The sequencing input was blood. The receptor was isolated from a human donor in good health. The CDR3 region has the DNA TGTGCCAGTAGTCCCCGGAGGGGGGGTCAAGAGACCCAGTACTTC. Amino acid sequence: CASSPRRGGQETQYF.